This T cell receptor beta chain is from a study of T cells of healthy individuals. TCRdb re-called the 5' RACE reads with MiXCR, one entry per CDR3 protein. The sample holds some 82,000 distinct CDR3 sequences; roughly 5.1% are singletons and the top ten take around 8%. This CDR3 has 18 amino acids. The V end was cut by 2 bases, the J end by 0 bases, with 16 bases between. Germline CDR1 LGHNA, CDR2 YSLEER. The V gene is TRBV4-3, the J gene TRBJ2-2; no firm D call. The receptor comes from a female donor in good health. The CDR3 region has the DNA TGCGCCAGCAGCCAAATGTTTCCAGGAACCACGAACACCGGGGAGCTGTTTTTT. Translated: CASSQMFPGTTNTGELFF.